This TCR beta chain came from a study of blood T cell repertoires in COVID-19. For the study at large: Sources were T cells, B-cell-depleted T cells, or PBMCs; the material itself was cDNA or gDNA.

Method: immunoSEQ multiplex PCR; TCRdb's copy keeps in-frame clones and lacks some. The table records about 89,000 clones, 88% of them present only once. This clone appeared a single time. The specimen was peripheral blood. The TCR comes from a man aged 60-69 years with acute or convalescent COVID-19.

The CDR3 region is CATRVSSYNSPLHF. CDR3 bases: TGTGCCACCCGGGTGAGCTCCTATAATTCACCCCTCCACTTT. The genes are TRBV27 and TRBJ1-6; no reliable D call. There are 14 residues in the CDR3. The V end lost 10 bases, the J end lost 0 bases, and 10 bases lay between the germline ends. Germline V lookup: CDR1 MNHEY, CDR2 SMNVEV (reference sequence).